This entry describes one TCR beta chain. Its antigen is still unknown. No base quality information exists; no much larger clone differs at one position. V lost 3 bases and J lost 0 bases; the stretch between them is 11 bases long. The germline V gene (reference sequence) yields MNHNY for CDR1 and SVGAGI for CDR2. Taken from cysteine to phenylalanine, the CDR3 has 15 residues. The entry retains the CDR3 DNA only, 45 bases that are in frame from base 1. This record comes from a study of blood T cell repertoires in COVID-19 (dated by TCRdb to about 2020). A note on the overall study: Samples from collaborators originated in the United States, Italy and Spain and spanned both the acute and convalescent phases of COVID-19. The material from the prospective study consisted of cDNA or gDNA derived from T cells, B-cell-depleted T cells, or PBMCs. The repertoires were made available in a free public database intended to serve as a resource for research on the immune response to SARS-CoV-2. Where available, HLA class I and class II types were taken from metadata supplied by the sample provider and were not determined by assay-based typing. Deeply sampled blood TCRbeta repertoires from subjects exposed to, actively infected with, or recovered from COVID-19 were included in the dataset. Nearly every sample came with metadata listing a de-identified subject ID, COVID-19 status, age in years and sex. The samples were drawn from two sources: the first 160 participants of the ongoing ImmuneRACE study, and 1,000 to 1,500 subjects contributed by 6 global collaborators.

TCRbeta CDR3 regions were amplified from genomic DNA by means of the immunoSEQ Assay, a bias-controlled multiplex PCR. The study's processing was this. The number of nucleated cells in each sample was estimated from the amplification of reference gene primers within the assay. To quantify the absolute abundance of each unique TCRbeta CDR3 rearrangement, sequence reads were collapsed and filtered. For each sample, productive Simpson clonality was calculated as the square root of Simpson's diversity index across productive rearrangements. In its TCRdb copy, this immuneACCESS table keeps in-frame sequences only and misses some clones. Where compared with another copy, unresolved V genes explain less than half of these, and the others have no known cause. Clonal size and the V and J genes are those of that table, whereas D and trimming came from the DNA. In all, the sample holds 210,000 or so clones, and around 87% of those were seen once. The biggest ten clones account for approximately 0.62% of the sample.

Whole blood was collected in K2EDTA tubes by collaborating institutions according to the institutions' own protocols. For TCRbeta analysis, collaborators shipped samples as frozen whole blood, isolated PBMCs, or DNA extracted from either of those sample types. Overall study outcomes, separate from this receptor: The amount of clinical and demographic metadata varied by source and participant and was provided uncurated.

The clonotype comes from a man in his forties or fifties with acute or convalescent COVID-19. This chain joins TRBV6-6 to TRBJ1-1; the D gene is perhaps TRBD1, on 5 matching bases. Sequencing was done on a sample of peripheral blood. This receptor carries the CDR3 CASSYRYRLNTEAFF. The nucleotide sequence reads TGTGCCAGCAGTTATAGGTACAGGCTGAACACTGAAGCTTTCTTT.